A selection of T cell receptor beta chains follows, all from one sample in a study of blood T cell repertoires in COVID-19. Assay used: immunoSEQ multiplex PCR; TCRdb lists only in-frame clones, some missing. The profile covers some 180,000 clones, with approximately 80% appearing a single time and 14% taken by the ten largest. The sample consisted of PBMCs or T cells enriched from blood (not recorded which). Receptors originate from a man between 60 and 70 years old who had been exposed to COVID-19. CDR3s include the opening cysteine and the closing phenylalanine or tryptophan. A D gene is named only where the DNA matches it firmly. Size is omitted from some rows. Given values are once, few, many or a class for expanded clones.

D gene: TRBD1; V gene: TRBV12-5; clone size: once; J gene: TRBJ2-6; CDR3 DNA: TGTGCTAGTGGTTTGGTGGGCAGGGGGCCTGGGGCCAACGTCCTGACTTTC; CDR3 protein: CASGLVGRGPGANVLTF
D gene: -; V gene: TRBV25-1; clone size: -; J gene: TRBJ1-6; CDR3 DNA: TGTGCCAGCAGTGAATTAGGCGGAAATTCACCCCTCCACTTT; CDR3 protein: CASSELGGNSPLHF
D gene: -; V gene: TRBV28; clone size: once; J gene: TRBJ1-5; CDR3 DNA: TGTGCCAGCACCGGGGGGGCAGGGTTTAGCAATCAGCCCCAGCATTTT; CDR3 protein: CASTGGAGFSNQPQHF
D gene: -; V gene: TRBV11-1; clone size: -; J gene: TRBJ2-5; CDR3 DNA: TGTGCCAGCAGCTTAGAGAGGGCATTGCGCCCAGAGACCCAGTACTTC; CDR3 protein: CASSLERALRPETQYF
D gene: -; V gene: TRBV25-1; clone size: -; J gene: TRBJ1-1; CDR3 DNA: TGTGCCAGCAGTGTCGCGGGGAACACTGAAGCTTTCTTT; CDR3 protein: CASSVAGNTEAFF
D gene: -; V gene: TRBV7-6; clone size: -; J gene: TRBJ2-2; CDR3 DNA: TGTGCCAGCAGCTTATACGTCGGCGGGGAGCTGTTTTTT; CDR3 protein: CASSLYVGGELFF
D gene: -; V gene: TRBV10-1; clone size: -; J gene: TRBJ2-7; CDR3 DNA: TGCGCCAGCAGTGAGTCCAGCTACGAGCAGTACTTC; CDR3 protein: CASSESSYEQYF
D gene: TRBD1; V gene: TRBV2; clone size: -; J gene: TRBJ2-5; CDR3 DNA: TGTGCCAGCAGTGTGAGACGGGACAGGGGGCAAGAGACCCAGTACTTC; CDR3 protein: CASSVRRDRGQETQYF
D gene: -; V gene: TRBV20-1; clone size: -; J gene: TRBJ2-5; CDR3 DNA: TGCAGTGCTTCTAAGGGGGAGACCCAGTACTTC; CDR3 protein: CSASKGETQYF
D gene: -; V gene: TRBV7-9; clone size: -; J gene: TRBJ2-2; CDR3 DNA: TGTGCCAGCAGCCTTAGTATGTTGGGCGTCGGGGAGCTGTTTTTT; CDR3 protein: CASSLSMLGVGELFF
D gene: -; V gene: TRBV5-4; clone size: once; J gene: TRBJ2-7; CDR3 DNA: TGTGCCAGCAGCTTGGGGGCCCTCGAGCAGTACTTC; CDR3 protein: CASSLGALEQYF
D gene: TRBD2; V gene: TRBV7-9; clone size: -; J gene: TRBJ2-2; CDR3 DNA: TGTGCCAGCAGCTTATTACTAGCGGGAGTCACCGGGGAGCTGTTTTTT; CDR3 protein: CASSLLLAGVTGELFF
D gene: TRBD2; V gene: TRBV7-7; clone size: -; J gene: TRBJ2-3; CDR3 DNA: TGTGCCAGCAGCTTAGGGTCGGGGACGGGAGGCGACTCAGATACGCAGTATTTT; CDR3 protein: CASSLGSGTGGDSDTQYF
D gene: -; V gene: TRBV6-2/TRBV6-3; clone size: -; J gene: TRBJ2-2; CDR3 DNA: TGTGCCAGCAGCCGACAGGGAGGTTCCACCGGGGAGCTGTTTTTT; CDR3 protein: CASSRQGGSTGELFF
D gene: -; V gene: TRBV9; clone size: -; J gene: TRBJ1-1; CDR3 DNA: TGTGCCAGCAGCGCCCGACTGGTGGAGGGCACTGAAGCTTTCTTT; CDR3 protein: CASSARLVEGTEAFF
D gene: TRBD1; V gene: TRBV6-5; clone size: many; J gene: TRBJ2-7; CDR3 DNA: TGTGCCACTTATTCTCCGGGACAGGGGACCTACGAGCAGTACTTC; CDR3 protein: CATYSPGQGTYEQYF
D gene: TRBD2; V gene: TRBV19; clone size: -; J gene: TRBJ2-1; CDR3 DNA: TGTGCCAGTAGTATAGATCGGACTAGCGGGTCCGACCGACAAAAGCAGTTCTTC; CDR3 protein: CASSIDRTSGSDRQKQFF
D gene: -; V gene: TRBV19; clone size: -; J gene: TRBJ1-1; CDR3 DNA: TGTGCCAGTAGTATCACAGCACGGGGCACTGAAGCTTTCTTT; CDR3 protein: CASSITARGTEAFF
D gene: TRBD1; V gene: TRBV7-2; clone size: -; J gene: TRBJ2-7; CDR3 DNA: TGTGCCAGCAGCTTAGTTGGACAGGGGCGGCCCTACGAGCAGTACTTC; CDR3 protein: CASSLVGQGRPYEQYF
D gene: TRBD1; V gene: TRBV30; clone size: once; J gene: TRBJ1-2; CDR3 DNA: TGTGCCTGGGGGGGGGACAGGTCTGGCTACACCTTC; CDR3 protein: CAWGGDRSGYTF
D gene: TRBD1; V gene: TRBV25-1; clone size: -; J gene: TRBJ1-1; CDR3 DNA: TGTGCCAGCAGTGAGGCGACAGGGTTCTTGGAAGCTTTCTTT; CDR3 protein: CASSEATGFLEAFF
D gene: TRBD1; V gene: TRBV19; clone size: -; J gene: TRBJ1-5; CDR3 DNA: TGTGCCAGTAGTCGCCCCGGGACAGTAAATCAGCCCCAGCATTTT; CDR3 protein: CASSRPGTVNQPQHF
D gene: -; V gene: TRBV27; clone size: -; J gene: TRBJ1-1; CDR3 DNA: TGTGCCAGCAACCCCCCCGGACAGCGTGAAGCTTTCTTT; CDR3 protein: CASNPPGQREAFF
D gene: -; V gene: TRBV4-1; clone size: -; J gene: TRBJ2-5; CDR3 DNA: TGCGCCAGCAGCCCCCCGGGGGTAGACGGAGAGACCCAGTACTTC; CDR3 protein: CASSPPGVDGETQYF
D gene: -; V gene: TRBV19; clone size: -; J gene: TRBJ2-1; CDR3 DNA: TGTGCCAGTAGAGTCGACAGGTCCTCCTACAATGAGCAGTTCTTC; CDR3 protein: CASRVDRSSYNEQFF
D gene: TRBD1; V gene: TRBV24-1; clone size: -; J gene: TRBJ2-3; CDR3 DNA: TGTGCCACCAGTGACCCCGGACAGGGCGGGGTTGGGCCAGATACGCAGTATTTT; CDR3 protein: CATSDPGQGGVGPDTQYF
D gene: -; V gene: TRBV6-5; clone size: -; J gene: TRBJ2-1; CDR3 DNA: TGTGCCAGCAGTTCGGAGATCGGGATCCAAAACAATGAGCAGTTCTTC; CDR3 protein: CASSSEIGIQNNEQFF
D gene: TRBD2; V gene: TRBV20-1; clone size: once; J gene: TRBJ2-1; CDR3 DNA: TGCAGTGCGACTAGCGGGGATGAGCAGTTCTTC; CDR3 protein: CSATSGDEQFF
D gene: -; V gene: TRBV3-1/TRBV3-2; clone size: -; J gene: TRBJ2-7; CDR3 DNA: TGTGCCAGCGGTCACCGGGGTAAGAGCACCCACCACGAGCAGTACTTC; CDR3 protein: CASGHRGKSTHHEQYF
D gene: TRBD1; V gene: TRBV9; clone size: -; J gene: TRBJ2-3; CDR3 DNA: TGTGCCAGCAGCGTCGTCCAGGGGGCCACAGATACGCAGTATTTT; CDR3 protein: CASSVVQGATDTQYF
D gene: -; V gene: TRBV11-2; clone size: -; J gene: TRBJ2-7; CDR3 DNA: TGTGCCAGCAGCCTGGGGCAGAGCTACGAGCAGTACTTC; CDR3 protein: CASSLGQSYEQYF
D gene: TRBD1; V gene: TRBV3-1/TRBV3-2; clone size: -; J gene: TRBJ1-4; CDR3 DNA: TGTGCCAGCAGCCAGGGCAGACAGGGAATGAATGAAAAACTGTTTTTT; CDR3 protein: CASSQGRQGMNEKLFF
D gene: -; V gene: TRBV7-8; clone size: -; J gene: TRBJ2-7; CDR3 DNA: TGTGCCAGCAGCGGCAGACCATCCGGGGAGCAGTACTTC; CDR3 protein: CASSGRPSGEQYF
D gene: TRBD1; V gene: TRBV20-1; clone size: -; J gene: TRBJ1-6; CDR3 DNA: TGCAGTGCTAGTAGACAGGGTGGCTCACCCCTCCACTTT; CDR3 protein: CSASRQGGSPLHF
D gene: TRBD2; V gene: TRBV7-4; clone size: -; J gene: TRBJ2-1; CDR3 DNA: TGTGCCAGCAGCTTACTTTTCGGGTGGCTAGCGGGACCGAGCTCCTACAATGAGCAGTTCTTC; CDR3 protein: CASSLLFGWLAGPSSYNEQFF
D gene: TRBD1; V gene: TRBV11-2; clone size: -; J gene: TRBJ1-1; CDR3 DNA: TGTGCCAGCAGCTTGGGACAGTCGAACACTGAAGCTTTCTTT; CDR3 protein: CASSLGQSNTEAFF
D gene: TRBD2; V gene: TRBV29-1; clone size: -; J gene: TRBJ2-5; CDR3 DNA: TGCAGCGTTGTGGGGGCTAGCGGGAGGGAGACCCAGTACTTC; CDR3 protein: CSVVGASGRETQYF
D gene: -; V gene: TRBV9; clone size: -; J gene: TRBJ2-7; CDR3 DNA: TGTGCCAGCAGCGTAACAGGGAACGCCTACGAGCAGTACTTC; CDR3 protein: CASSVTGNAYEQYF
D gene: -; V gene: TRBV7-3; clone size: -; J gene: TRBJ2-2; CDR3 DNA: TGTGCCAGCAGCTCCGGCCCGACGCCTCGAGGCACCGGGGAGCTGTTTTTT; CDR3 protein: CASSSGPTPRGTGELFF
D gene: -; V gene: TRBV29-1; clone size: -; J gene: TRBJ2-1; CDR3 DNA: TGCAGCGTTCCGACAAAATACAATGAGCAGTTCTTC; CDR3 protein: CSVPTKYNEQFF
D gene: TRBD1; V gene: TRBV19; clone size: -; J gene: TRBJ2-7; CDR3 DNA: TGTGCCAGTAGTGACGGACAGGACAGCTCCTACGAGCAGTACTTC; CDR3 protein: CASSDGQDSSYEQYF
D gene: TRBD1; V gene: TRBV7-9; clone size: -; J gene: TRBJ1-6; CDR3 DNA: TGTGCCAGCAGCCCAACCCCATGGACAGGGAGATATAATTCACCCCTCCACTTT; CDR3 protein: CASSPTPWTGRYNSPLHF
D gene: TRBD1; V gene: TRBV29-1; clone size: -; J gene: TRBJ2-2; CDR3 DNA: TGCAGCGTTGAGGGACAGGGAGCCGGGGAGCTGTTTTTT; CDR3 protein: CSVEGQGAGELFF
D gene: TRBD1; V gene: TRBV27; clone size: -; J gene: TRBJ2-7; CDR3 DNA: TGTGCCAGCAGTTTAGCAACAGGGGGCGACTACGAGCAGTACTTC; CDR3 protein: CASSLATGGDYEQYF
D gene: TRBD2; V gene: TRBV6-5; clone size: -; J gene: TRBJ2-3; CDR3 DNA: TGTGCCAGCAGTTACGTCCCCGCGGGAGGGGCAGATACGCAGTATTTT; CDR3 protein: CASSYVPAGGADTQYF
D gene: TRBD2; V gene: TRBV11-3; clone size: -; J gene: TRBJ2-5; CDR3 DNA: TGTGCCAGCAGCTCCGGGACTAGCGGGAGTGAGACCCAGTACTTC; CDR3 protein: CASSSGTSGSETQYF
D gene: -; V gene: TRBV28; clone size: once; J gene: TRBJ1-2; CDR3 DNA: TGTGCCAGCACCCCAGGGAGGCACTATGGCTACACCTTC; CDR3 protein: CASTPGRHYGYTF
D gene: -; V gene: TRBV5-6; clone size: -; J gene: TRBJ1-2; CDR3 DNA: TGTGCCAGCAGCCTGAGGGACAATAACTATGGCTACACCTTC; CDR3 protein: CASSLRDNNYGYTF
D gene: TRBD1; V gene: TRBV12-5; clone size: -; J gene: TRBJ1-2; CDR3 DNA: TGTGCTAGTGGTTTGACAGGGGACTATGGCTACACCTTC; CDR3 protein: CASGLTGDYGYTF
D gene: TRBD1; V gene: TRBV19; clone size: -; J gene: TRBJ1-5; CDR3 DNA: TGTGCCAGTAGTATTACCGACAGGGCCTACAGCGGCCAGCATTTT; CDR3 protein: CASSITDRAYSGQHF
D gene: -; V gene: TRBV7-6; clone size: -; J gene: TRBJ2-7; CDR3 DNA: TGTGCCAGCAGCTCCCAGGCACGGGAGTTCAGGTCCTACGAGCAGTACTTC; CDR3 protein: CASSSQAREFRSYEQYF
D gene: TRBD1; V gene: TRBV19; clone size: -; J gene: TRBJ1-5; CDR3 DNA: TGTGCCAGTCAGGGGGCGGGACACGGAAATCAGCCCCAGCATTTT; CDR3 protein: CASQGAGHGNQPQHF
D gene: -; V gene: TRBV5-1; clone size: -; J gene: TRBJ2-3; CDR3 DNA: TGCGCCAGCCGAAACCATACACTAGGTTGGGGCACAGATACGCAGTATTTT; CDR3 protein: CASRNHTLGWGTDTQYF
D gene: TRBD2; V gene: TRBV7-9; clone size: -; J gene: TRBJ2-7; CDR3 DNA: TGTGCCAGCAGCTTAAGCGGGGGCAGCTACGAGCAGTACTTC; CDR3 protein: CASSLSGGSYEQYF
D gene: TRBD2; V gene: TRBV29-1; clone size: -; J gene: TRBJ2-5; CDR3 DNA: TGCAGCGTTGGGGGGGGTTTACTTGCCCAGTACTTC; CDR3 protein: CSVGGGLLAQYF
D gene: -; V gene: TRBV7-2; clone size: -; J gene: TRBJ1-2; CDR3 DNA: TGTGCCAGCAGCTTAAGGGGAAATGGCTACACCTTC; CDR3 protein: CASSLRGNGYTF
D gene: TRBD2; V gene: TRBV14; clone size: few; J gene: TRBJ2-1; CDR3 DNA: TGTGCCAGCAGCCAAGCCCGACGACTAGCGGGATACAATGAGCAGTTCTTC; CDR3 protein: CASSQARRLAGYNEQFF
D gene: TRBD1; V gene: TRBV6-1; clone size: -; J gene: TRBJ1-5; CDR3 DNA: TGTGCCAGCAGTGAACCAAGACAGGGCGGTCAGCCCCAGCATTTT; CDR3 protein: CASSEPRQGGQPQHF
D gene: TRBD2; V gene: TRBV2; clone size: -; J gene: TRBJ2-7; CDR3 DNA: TGTGCCAGCCATCCCGGGACTACTGGTTACGAGCAGTACTTC; CDR3 protein: CASHPGTTGYEQYF